One and the same sample provided the 8 T cell receptor beta chains below, sequenced in a study of post-analysis software for immune sequencing data. Study observations and caveats: With TRBV5-6, TRBV5-1 and TRBV20-1 included, about 5 TRBV segments were more frequent in patients than in controls.

The TCR beta cDNA libraries carried unique molecular identifiers. Each CDR3 protein is one row after TCRdb ran MiXCR on the PCR reads. The profile covers hundreds of thousands of distinct CDR3 sequences, with 55% to 60% appearing a single time and approximately 10% taken by the ten largest. Their target antigens are unknown. Input material: blood. Receptors were obtained from a girl aged 2-10 years with multiple sclerosis.

The chain is built from TRBV9 and TRBJ2-1; 8 bases are a match to TRBD2. J lost 2 bases, V lost 4 bases, and 17 bases had no gene match. Germline V gene data show CDR1 as SGDLS and CDR2 as YYNGEE. This CDR3 has 19 residues. CDR3 DNA: TGTGCCAGCAGCCCCCCCCCGGGGACGGGAGGGACCACCTACAATGAGCAGTTCTTC. Translation: CASSPPPGTGGTTYNEQFF.

This clonotype turned up a few times. The chain links TRBV20-1 to TRBJ1-2; 10 bases line up with TRBD1. The V segment lost 5 bases and the J segment 8 bases; nucleotides outside the gene matches: 14. Per germline, CDR1 DFQATT and CDR2 SNEGSKA (reference sequence). There are 15 residues in the CDR3. The CDR3 region has the DNA TGCAGTGCTCCCTTACCGGGACAGGGGAGAGTGGGCTACACCTTC. Its protein product is CSAPLPGQGRVGYTF.

V and J are TRBV7-9 and TRBJ2-3, with 7 bases identical to TRBD1. CDR1 is SEHNR and CDR2 is FQNEAQ in the germline V gene (reference sequence). There are 15 residues in the CDR3. V was pared by 10 bases and J by 2 bases, with 12 bases of the junction left unmatched. CDR3 sequence (DNA): TGTGCCATCTCGGTCGGGACAGCAGTCACAGATACGCAGTATTTT. Translating it yields CAISVGTAVTDTQYF.

The gene calls are TRBV5-4 and TRBJ2-3; D unresolved. Germline V gene sequence: CDR1 SGHNT, CDR2 YYREEE (reference sequence). The CDR3 spans 18 residues. V was cut by 0 bases and J by 0 bases, with 17 bases left in between. The DNA for the CDR3 is TGTGCCAGCAGCTTGGATATCGTTCGCGAGGCTAGCACAGATACGCAGTATTTT. Residues: CASSLDIVREASTDTQYF.

V is TRBV28 and J is TRBJ2-7; D unclear. CDR1 is MDHEN, CDR2 SYDVKM, per germline. V was cut by 6 bases and J by 6 bases, with 15 bases left in between. This CDR3 contains 13 residues. As DNA, the CDR3 is TGTGCCAGCAGCTCTTCCGGGTCCCTCGAGCAGTACTTC. This sequence encodes CASSSSGSLEQYF.

This chain joins TRBV5-4 and TRBJ2-6; D is unresolved. This CDR3 has 16 amino acids. Germline CDR1 and CDR2: SGHNT and YYREEE (reference sequence). Between the trimmed V and J ends, which lost 2 bases and 0 bases, there was a span of 9 bases. CDR3 nucleotide sequence: TGTGCCAGCAGCTTCCCTATAGCCTCTGGGGCCAACGTCCTGACTTTC. Its translation is CASSFPIASGANVLTF.

The genes are TRBV12-3 or TRBV12-4 and TRBJ1-2, with 8 bases that match TRBD1. The V gene end was trimmed by 6 bases and the J gene end by 3 bases; junction bases not matched to a gene: 9. CDR3 length equals 15 residues. The CDR3 sequence: CASSRIQGVHYGYTF. DNA for the CDR3: TGTGCCAGCAGCCGAATACAGGGGGTGCACTATGGCTACACCTTC.

This clonotype occurred once. This sequence joins TRBV2 and TRBJ2-3; D unclear. Germline-derived CDR1 and CDR2 are SNHLY and FYNNEI. Trimming removed 4 bases from V and 6 bases from J, with 11 bases in between. The CDR3 extends over 13 amino acids. The CDR3 DNA follows: TGTGCCAGCAGTGGGACCGCCGAGGATACGCAGTATTTT. Translating gives CASSGTAEDTQYF. Complete variable domain (other parts from reference TRBV2 and TRBJ2-3): EPEVTQTPSHQVTQMGQEVILRCVPISNHLYFYWYRQILGQKVEFLVSFYNNEISEKSEIFDDQFSVERPDGSNFTLKIRSTKLEDSAMYFCASSGTAEDTQYFGPGTRLTVL.